A single sample is the source of the 32 T cell receptor beta chains below, sequenced in a study of shared clonotypes between healthy human individuals. TCRdb keeps only in-frame clones here, not all; method: immunoSEQ multiplex PCR. The data hold under 1 million clones, with about 97% observed a single time. CD45RO negativity and positive selection for CCR7 defined naive CD8 cells, a population that excluded terminally differentiated effector memory CD45RA+ cells. Sequencing was carried out using naive CD8+ T cells sorted from blood. These receptors all come from a man aged 25-45 years in good health.

This sequence joins TRBV7-2 and TRBJ2-2; no reliable D call. V shed 0 bases and J shed 0 bases, with 2 bases lying between them. The germline V gene encodes CDR1 SGHTA and CDR2 FQGNSA. The length of the CDR3 is 14 residues. CDR3 protein: CASSLATNTGELFF. In DNA form, the CDR3 reads TGTGCCAGCAGCTTAGCCACGAACACCGGGGAGCTGTTTTTT.

The chain links TRBV15 to TRBJ2-7, with 9 bases lining up with TRBD2. The CDR3 is 15 residues long. After removal of 1 base from V and 4 bases from J, the junction contained 5 bases not matched to a gene. CDR1 LNHNV and CDR2 YYDKDF come from the germline V gene (reference sequence). The CDR3 loop reads CATSRAAGGGYEQYF. DNA of the CDR3: TGTGCCACCAGCAGAGCAGCGGGGGGCGGGTACGAGCAGTACTTC.

This clone was seen just once. V gene TRBV28 combines with J gene TRBJ2-7; 9 bases are a match to TRBD2. Losses at the gene ends were 7 bases for V and 4 bases for J; bases not matched to a gene: 8. The CDR3 covers 14 residues. Germline V gene lookup returns CDR1 MDHEN and CDR2 SYDVKM. CDR3 amino acids: CASTLAGVLYEQYF. CDR3 coding DNA: TGTGCCAGCACCTTAGCGGGAGTTCTTTACGAGCAGTACTTC. Full variable domain (remainder filled in from reference TRBV28 and TRBJ2-7): DVKVTQSSRYLVKRTGEKVFLECVQDMDHENMFWYRQDPGLGLRLIYFSYDVKMKEKGDIPEGYSVSREKKERFSLILESASTNQTSMYLCASTLAGVLYEQYFGPGTRLTVT.

This rearrangement joins TRBV12-5 to TRBJ2-7; D unclear. The CDR3 runs 14 residues. In germline, CDR1 is LGHNT, CDR2 FRNRAP. The V gene lost 2 bases and the J gene lost 3 bases, with 11 bases spanning the gap. The CDR3 DNA is TGTGCTAGTGGTTTGCCGGGTGAAAACTACGAGCAGTACTTC. Protein: CASGLPGENYEQYF.

This chain joins TRBV7-6 and TRBJ2-7; 11 bases are a match to TRBD2. In germline, CDR1 is SGHVS, CDR2 FNYEAQ. V gave up 7 bases and J gave up 3 bases; unmatched junction bases: 14. This CDR3 is built from 17 residues. The CDR3 DNA reads as TGTGCCAGCATGGGCTTTCGGGGGACTAGCGGAATCTACGAGCAGTACTTC. This gives the protein CASMGFRGTSGIYEQYF.

V and J are TRBV9 and TRBJ1-1, with D perhaps TRBD1 (5 bases). Germline CDR1 and CDR2: SGDLS and YYNGEE. V gave up 3 bases and J gave up 6 bases, with 24 bases separating them. This CDR3 region has 17 residues. The CDR3 coding sequence is TGTGCCAGCAGCGCACAAATACAGCCCACCCGGGGGTCTGAAGCTTTCTTT. It is translated as CASSAQIQPTRGSEAFF.

To note about this clone: The same CDR3 can be traced to other DNA sequences in this sample. V gene TRBV19 combines with J gene TRBJ2-2; D assignment may be TRBD1 or TRBD2 (5 bases each). V lost 3 bases, J lost 0 bases, and 5 bases lay in between. Germline V CDR1 and CDR2: LNHDA, SQIVND (reference sequence). CDR3 length: 14 amino acids. CDR3 residues: CASSMGANTGELFF. The CDR3 DNA reads TGTGCCAGTAGTATGGGGGCGAACACCGGGGAGCTGTTTTTT.

Here the CDR3 DNA reads TGTGCCATTGGACAGGGGGCTTCCTACGAGCAGTACTTC. It translates to CAIGQGASYEQYF. This chain connects TRBV10-3 to TRBJ2-7, with 11 bases lining up with TRBD1. CDR1 is ENHRY and CDR2 is SYGVKD in the germline V gene. The V segment lost 9 bases and the J segment 1 base; nucleotides outside the gene matches: 2. The CDR3 contains 13 residues.

The chain uses TRBV11-3 and TRBJ1-4; the D gene is possibly TRBD1 (5 bases). Deletions cut 5 bases from V and 2 bases from J, with 12 bases between. CDR1 and CDR2 from the germline V gene are SGHNT and YENEEA. The length of the CDR3 is 15 residues. The CDR3 bases are TGTGCCAGCAGCACTCCTCAGGGTACTAATGAAAAACTGTTTTTT. Translating it yields CASSTPQGTNEKLFF.

The genes are TRBV30 and TRBJ1-3; no clear D gene. Trimming stripped 4 bases from V and 0 bases from J, with 16 bases between. The germline V gene encodes CDR1 GTSNPN and CDR2 SVGIG (reference sequence). CDR3 length: 16 residues. In DNA form, the CDR3 reads TGTGCCTGGACAGCCGGGATCTTAACCTCTGGAAACACCATATATTTT. Residues: CAWTAGILTSGNTIYF. The full variable domain, with the rest looked up from reference TRBV30 and TRBJ1-3, is SQTIHQWPATLVQPVGSPLSLECTVEGTSNPNLYWYRQAAGRGLQLLFYSVGIGQISSEVPQNLSASRPQDRQFILSSKKLLLSDSGFYLCAWTAGILTSGNTIYFGEGSWLTVV.

This chain connects TRBV28 to TRBJ1-5; D gene ambiguous. The CDR3 totals 14 residues. Germline V gene sequence: CDR1 MDHEN, CDR2 SYDVKM. V was trimmed by 6 bases and J by 0 bases, leaving 9 bases between them. The DNA of the CDR3 is TGTGCCAGCAGCGGAACTTATAGCAATCAGCCCCAGCATTTT. Translation gives CASSGTYSNQPQHF.

The chain joins TRBV4-1 to TRBJ2-2, with TRBD1 identical over 8 bases. The CDR3 spans 14 residues. Germline-derived CDR1 and CDR2 are MGHRA and YSYEKL. Losses at the gene ends were 4 bases for V and 7 bases for J; bases not matched to a gene: 5. CDR3 nucleotide sequence: TGCGCCAGCAGCCCAATAGGACAGGGCGGGGAGCTGTTTTTT. It is translated as CASSPIGQGGELFF.

This chain connects TRBV6-5 to TRBJ2-1, with D perhaps matching TRBD2 (6 bases). V was trimmed by 2 bases and J by 7 bases, leaving 12 bases between them. The CDR3 loop spans 14 amino acids. CDR1 is MNHEY and CDR2 is SVGAGI in the germline V gene. CDR3 sequence reads: CASSYLGTQNEQFF. The CDR3, as DNA: TGTGCCAGCAGTTACCTCGGGACTCAGAATGAGCAGTTCTTC.

J is TRBJ2-2 and V is TRBV30, with D unclear. Looked up from germline, CDR1 is GTSNPN and CDR2 is SVGIG (reference sequence). V dropped 1 base and J dropped 2 bases, with 8 bases sitting between them. The CDR3 has 14 residues. The CDR3 DNA reads as TGTGCCTGGAGTGCCGGAGAAAACACCGGGGAGCTGTTTTTT. It yields the protein CAWSAGENTGELFF.

The V and J genes are TRBV5-1 and TRBJ2-1; D not resolved. CDR3 length: 13 amino acids. V was trimmed by 1 base and J by 6 bases, leaving 8 bases between them. Germline V gene lookup returns CDR1 SGHRS and CDR2 YFSETQ. The CDR3 nucleotides read TGCGCCAGCAGCTTGCGGCAGTTCAATGAGCAGTTCTTC. It is translated as CASSLRQFNEQFF.

In DNA, the CDR3 is TGTGCCATCAGTGGCGGACTAGCCTTCTCCTACGAGCAGTACTTC. This encodes CAISGGLAFSYEQYF. The V gene is TRBV10-3, the J gene TRBJ2-7; 8 bases map to TRBD2. With V trimmed by 4 bases and J by 0 bases, 5 bases remained unmatched. The CDR3 runs 15 residues. Germline lookup yields CDR1 ENHRY and CDR2 SYGVKD.

The V gene is TRBV27, the J gene TRBJ2-3, with 10 bases identical to TRBD2. The CDR3 covers 17 residues. Germline V gives CDR1 MNHEY, CDR2 SMNVEV (reference sequence). With V trimmed by 7 bases and J by 3 bases, 13 bases remained unmatched. Written as DNA, the CDR3 is TGTGCCAGCATCCCGGGGGCTAGCGGGAGTCAAACAGATACGCAGTATTTT. Translated, it gives CASIPGASGSQTDTQYF.

The chain links TRBV7-9 to TRBJ1-1; 10 positions match TRBD1. V lost 1 base and J lost 3; bases outside the gene matches: 2. Germline V CDR1 and CDR2: SEHNR, FQNEAQ (reference sequence). The length of the CDR3 is 15 residues. This CDR3 reads CASSLGDRGHTEAFF. The CDR3 nucleotides read TGTGCCAGCAGCTTAGGCGACAGGGGGCACACTGAAGCTTTCTTT.

V and J are TRBV7-9 and TRBJ2-4; 10 positions agree with TRBD1. Germline CDR1 reads SEHNR; CDR2 reads FQNEAQ (reference sequence). V was clipped by 4 bases and J by 16 bases; unmatched bases: 10. The CDR3 loop spans 13 amino acids. This CDR3 reads CASSSPGQGRIYF. CDR3 nucleotides: TGTGCCAGCAGCTCGCCGGGACAGGGGAGGATTTACTTC.

V usage is TRBV7-9 and J usage is TRBJ2-1, with 8 bases aligning to TRBD2. V was pared by 1 base and J by 0 bases, with 8 bases of the junction left unmatched. This CDR3 is built from 18 residues. Germline V gives CDR1 SEHNR, CDR2 FQNEAQ (reference sequence). The CDR3 DNA is TGTGCCAGCAGCTTAGACCTACAGCGGGGGAGCTCCTACAATGAGCAGTTCTTC. Translating gives CASSLDLQRGSSYNEQFF.

V is TRBV6-1 and J is TRBJ2-5; 12 bases match TRBD2. Germline CDR1 is MNHNS and CDR2 is SASEGT. The CDR3 length is 17 residues. V was clipped by 2 bases and J by 1 base; unmatched bases: 5. CDR3 region: CASSENGLAGIQETQYF. The CDR3 DNA reads TGTGCCAGCAGTGAAAACGGACTAGCGGGAATCCAAGAGACCCAGTACTTC.

The rearrangement links TRBV27 to TRBJ2-7; 11 bases are a match to TRBD2. CDR3 size: 14 residues. Germline assignment: CDR1 MNHEY and CDR2 SMNVEV (reference sequence). Trimming took 5 bases from V and 2 from J; bases not matched to a gene: 2. The CDR3 coding sequence is TGTGCCAGCAGTAAGGGACTAGCGGCCTACGAGCAGTACTTC. Residues: CASSKGLAAYEQYF.

As to this clone: This same CDR3 is encoded by further DNA sequences in the sample. The chain links TRBV7-9 to TRBJ2-7; D may be TRBD2 (5 bases). Germline-derived CDR1 and CDR2 are SEHNR and FQNEAQ (reference sequence). The V end lost 1 base, the J end lost 7 bases, and 8 bases lay between the germline ends. The CDR3 length is 12 residues. The CDR3 bases are TGTGCCAGCAGCTTAGGAAGCGGTGAGCAGTACTTC. Protein sequence: CASSLGSGEQYF.

The chain carries TRBV15 and TRBJ2-5; the D is unclear. Germline values: CDR1 LNHNV, CDR2 YYDKDF (reference sequence). The CDR3 length is 13 residues. V lost 4 bases, J lost 3 bases, and 9 bases lay in between. The CDR3 coding sequence is TGTGCCACCAGCAAAGCGCCAGAAGAGACCCAGTACTTC. It encodes CATSKAPEETQYF.

This chain uses TRBV6-1 with TRBJ2-1; 11 bases line up with TRBD2. The V gene's germline CDR1 is MNHNS and CDR2 SASEGT. This CDR3 is 15 amino acids long. Trimming removed 6 bases from V and 4 bases from J; junction bases left unmatched: 5. The CDR3: CASSPGTSGYNEQFF. The DNA of the CDR3 is TGTGCCAGCAGCCCCGGGACTAGCGGATACAATGAGCAGTTCTTC.

V and J are TRBV5-1 and TRBJ2-3, with 8 bases matching TRBD2. Germline CDR1 and CDR2: SGHRS and YFSETQ. CDR3 length equals 17 residues. J lost 3 bases, V lost 4 bases, and 13 bases had no gene match. CDR3 coding DNA: TGCGCCAGCAGCCCCGACGTAGCGGGAATGGGGACAGATACGCAGTATTTT. Translated: CASSPDVAGMGTDTQYF.

The chain recombines TRBV27 with TRBJ2-7, with D hard to call. Germline loops: CDR1 MNHEY, CDR2 SMNVEV (reference sequence). The V end lost 1 base, the J end lost 3 bases, and 13 bases lay between the germline ends. The CDR3 length is 15 residues. CDR3: CASSLFTDRHYEQYF. The CDR3 DNA sequence: TGTGCCAGCAGTTTATTCACTGACCGGCACTACGAGCAGTACTTC.

This clone was picked up one time. The chain joins TRBV7-6 to TRBJ2-2, with 9 bases lining up with TRBD1. Trimming removed 5 bases from V and 4 bases from J; junction bases left unmatched: 11. Germline loops: CDR1 SGHVS, CDR2 FNYEAQ. The CDR3 totals 17 residues. The CDR3: CASSPSPDRGRTGELFF. The CDR3 region has the DNA TGTGCCAGCAGCCCTAGTCCGGACAGGGGCCGCACCGGGGAGCTGTTTTTT.

The chain couples TRBV19 to TRBJ2-1; possibly TRBD1 for D (7 bases). Germline V gene sequence: CDR1 LNHDA, CDR2 SQIVND (reference sequence). V was pared by 3 bases and J by 3 bases, with 12 bases between. The CDR3 sequence is 15 residues long. The DNA for the CDR3 is TGTGCCAGTAGTATCCCAGGGGGAGGCTACAATGAGCAGTTCTTC. Its translation: CASSIPGGGYNEQFF.

The chain employs TRBV28 and TRBJ2-1; D uncertain. CDR1 and CDR2 (germline): MDHEN, SYDVKM. V dropped 3 bases and J dropped 15 bases, with 30 bases sitting between them. CDR3 size: 17 residues. CDR3 loop: CASSFLTVTKGTPKSFF. CDR3 nucleotides: TGTGCCAGCAGTTTTCTAACCGTGACGAAAGGCACACCAAAATCGTTCTTC.

The rearrangement uses TRBV9 and TRBJ2-7; no clear D gene. This CDR3 is 16 amino acids long. The V end was cut by 2 bases, the J end by 0 bases, with 15 bases between. CDR1 and CDR2 from the germline V gene are SGDLS and YYNGEE. CDR3 sequence reads: CASSVNMAGSSYEQYF. The CDR3, as DNA: TGTGCCAGCAGCGTTAATATGGCCGGAAGCTCCTACGAGCAGTACTTC.

Notes on this clone: Other DNA sequences in this specimen translate into the identical CDR3. The rearrangement joins TRBV11-2 to TRBJ2-7; D is unresolved. Between the trimmed V and J ends, which lost 1 base and 3 bases, there was a span of 4 bases. CDR1 is SGHAT and CDR2 is FQNNGV in the germline V gene. The CDR3 contains 12 residues. CDR3 in DNA: TGTGCCAGCAGCTTAGGTGTCTACGAGCAGTACTTC. Its protein is CASSLGVYEQYF.